Given below is one T cell receptor beta chain in context. Its antigen is unknown. Germline V gene lookup returns CDR1 LNHDA and CDR2 SQIVND (reference sequence). This CDR3 has 12 amino acids. V was trimmed by 5 bases and J by 2 bases, leaving 6 bases between them. The data originate from a study of radiotherapy plus CTLA-4 blockade in lung cancer. Whole-study context: Patients showed objective responses in about 20% of cases and disease control in 31%.

Here immunoSEQ multiplex PCR was the method, and the copy in TCRdb shows in-frame clones only, minus some. The repertoire includes 90,000 to 150,000 clones, more than 65% of them detected once, and over 4% sits in the top ten. Alongside CTLA-4 blockade with ipilimumab, patients with chemo-refractory metastatic non-small-cell lung cancer received focal radiation. Whole-study findings and limits: TCR clones originating in tumors grew in number in blood after radiotherapy plus ipilimumab. Early shifts in blood T cell clones, with interferon-beta, reportedly predicted response best.

The sequences come from peripheral blood, collected from a patient treated with radiotherapy plus ipilimumab. This TCR was recovered from a human donor with non-small cell lung cancer who had a partial response to radiotherapy plus ipilimumab. The chain employs TRBV19 and TRBJ2-5, with D tentatively TRBD1 (5 bases). CDR3 bases: TGTGCCAGTAGTGCAGGGCAAGAGACCCAGTACTTC. Translating gives CASSAGQETQYF. The variable domain in full, with the rest retrieved from reference TRBV19 and TRBJ2-5, is DGGITQSPKYLFRKEGQNVTLSCEQNLNHDAMYWYRQDPGQGLRLIYYSQIVNDFQKGDIAEGYSVSREKKESFPLTVTSAQKNPTAFYLCASSAGQETQYFGPGTRLLVL.